This T cell receptor beta chain was recorded in a study of blood T cells in healthy people across ages. This clonotype has a count of ten or more. Its antigen is unidentified. Whole-study results and caveats: Possibly confounding the expanded clonotype changes was the fact that donor CMV status was unknown.

A second PCR, run for about 7 to 12 cycles, used a sample-barcoded 5' primer plus a J-beta primer mix. TCRdb independently ran MiXCR on the 5' RACE reads; one entry per CDR3 protein. This table holds fewer than 2 million distinct CDR3 sequences, approximately 39% found once. Germline assignment: CDR1 SGHTA and CDR2 FQGTGA. The CDR3 sequence is 14 residues long. Trimming took 0 bases from V and 2 from J, leaving 5 bases between them. The sequencing input was blood. This rearrangement joins TRBV7-3 to TRBJ2-1, with D possibly being TRBD1 or TRBD2 (5 bases each). The receptor's source is a human donor in good health. CDR3 DNA: TGTGCCAGCAGCTTAACGGGGGCCTACAATGAGCAGTTCTTC. This codes for CASSLTGAYNEQFF.